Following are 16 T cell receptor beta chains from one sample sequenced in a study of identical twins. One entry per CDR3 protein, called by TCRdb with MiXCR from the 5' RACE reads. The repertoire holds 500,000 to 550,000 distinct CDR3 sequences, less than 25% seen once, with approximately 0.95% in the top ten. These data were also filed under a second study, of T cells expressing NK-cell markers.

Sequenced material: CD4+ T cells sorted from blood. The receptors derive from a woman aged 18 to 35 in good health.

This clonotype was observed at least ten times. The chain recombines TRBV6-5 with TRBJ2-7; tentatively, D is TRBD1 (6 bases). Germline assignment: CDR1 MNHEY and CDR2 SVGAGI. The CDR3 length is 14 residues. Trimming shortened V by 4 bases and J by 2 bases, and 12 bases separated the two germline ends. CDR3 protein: CASSLMGAPYEQYF. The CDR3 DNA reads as TGTGCCAGCAGTTTAATGGGGGCCCCCTACGAGCAGTACTTC.

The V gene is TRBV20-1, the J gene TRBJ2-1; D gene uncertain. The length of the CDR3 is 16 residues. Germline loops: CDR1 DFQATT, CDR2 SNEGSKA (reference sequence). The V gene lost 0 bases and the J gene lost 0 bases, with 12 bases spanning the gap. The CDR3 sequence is CSARDPARSSYNEQFF. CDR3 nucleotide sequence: TGCAGTGCTAGAGATCCAGCGAGGAGCTCCTACAATGAGCAGTTCTTC.

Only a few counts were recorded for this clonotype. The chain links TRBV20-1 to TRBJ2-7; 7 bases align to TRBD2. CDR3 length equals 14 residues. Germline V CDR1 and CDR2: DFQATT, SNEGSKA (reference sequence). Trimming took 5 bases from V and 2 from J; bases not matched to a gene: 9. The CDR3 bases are TGCAGTGCTGTTTCCGGGACTAACACCTACGAGCAGTACTTC. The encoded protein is CSAVSGTNTYEQYF.

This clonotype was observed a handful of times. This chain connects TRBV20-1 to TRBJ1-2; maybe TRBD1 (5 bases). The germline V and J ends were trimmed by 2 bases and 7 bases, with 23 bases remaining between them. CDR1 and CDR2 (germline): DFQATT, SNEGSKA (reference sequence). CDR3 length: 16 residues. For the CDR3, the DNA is TGCAGTGCTAGACAAACCCCCGGGACCGGAGGGGCTGGCTACACCTTC. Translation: CSARQTPGTGGAGYTF.

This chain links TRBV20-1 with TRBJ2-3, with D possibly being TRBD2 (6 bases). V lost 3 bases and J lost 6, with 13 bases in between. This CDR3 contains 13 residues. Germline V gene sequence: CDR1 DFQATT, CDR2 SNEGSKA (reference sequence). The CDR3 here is CSASGRGADTQYF. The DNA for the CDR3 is TGCAGTGCTAGTGGACGCGGGGCGGATACGCAGTATTTT.

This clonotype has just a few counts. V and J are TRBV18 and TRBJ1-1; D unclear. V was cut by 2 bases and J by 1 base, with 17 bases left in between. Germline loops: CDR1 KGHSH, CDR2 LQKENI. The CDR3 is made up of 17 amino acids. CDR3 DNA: TGTGCCAGCTCACCAAGAGGATTCATGGTTACGAACACTGAAGCTTTCTTT. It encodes CASSPRGFMVTNTEAFF.

The CDR3 protein is CASSALDRNTEAFF. The CDR3 bases are TGTGCCAGCAGCGCCCTAGACAGGAACACTGAAGCTTTCTTT. V gene TRBV9 combines with J gene TRBJ1-1, with D possibly matching TRBD1 (5 bases). The CDR3 sequence is 14 residues long. V shed 3 bases and J shed 1 base, with 10 bases lying between them. Germline CDR1 is SGDLS and CDR2 is YYNGEE.

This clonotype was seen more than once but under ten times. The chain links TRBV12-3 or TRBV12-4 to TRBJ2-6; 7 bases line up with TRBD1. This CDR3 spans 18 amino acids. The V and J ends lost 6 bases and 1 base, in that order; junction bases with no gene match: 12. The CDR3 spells CASSPTLTGESGANVLTF. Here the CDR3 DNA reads TGTGCCAGCAGCCCCACACTTACAGGGGAGTCTGGGGCCAACGTCCTGACTTTC.

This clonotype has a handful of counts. Here the CDR3 DNA reads TGTGCCAGCAGCCCCCAATCCGACGAGCAGTACTTC. The encoded protein is CASSPQSDEQYF. The chain combines TRBV7-9 with TRBJ2-7; D not certain. Germline V gene lookup returns CDR1 SEHNR and CDR2 FQNEAQ (reference sequence). The CDR3 spans 12 residues. Trimming took 5 bases from V and 5 from J, leaving 10 bases between them.

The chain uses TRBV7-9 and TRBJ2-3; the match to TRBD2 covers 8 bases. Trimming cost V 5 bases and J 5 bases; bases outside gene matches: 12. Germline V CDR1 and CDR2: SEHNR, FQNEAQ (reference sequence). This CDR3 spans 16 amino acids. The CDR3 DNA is TGTGCCAGCAGCAGAGGGAGCGGGAGAGGTTTAGATACGCAGTATTTT. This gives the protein CASSRGSGRGLDTQYF.

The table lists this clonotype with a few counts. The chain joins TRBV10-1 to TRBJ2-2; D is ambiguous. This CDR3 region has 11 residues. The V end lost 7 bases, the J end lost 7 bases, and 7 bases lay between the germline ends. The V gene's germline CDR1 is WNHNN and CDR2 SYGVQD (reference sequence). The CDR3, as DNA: TGCGCCAGCAACCCTGACGGGGAGCTGTTTTTT. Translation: CASNPDGELFF.

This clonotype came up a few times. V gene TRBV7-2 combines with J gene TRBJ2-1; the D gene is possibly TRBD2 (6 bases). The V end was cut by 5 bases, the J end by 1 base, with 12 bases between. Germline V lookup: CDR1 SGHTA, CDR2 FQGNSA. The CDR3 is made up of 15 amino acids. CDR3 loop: CASSQRRGSYNEQFF. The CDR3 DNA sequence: TGTGCCAGCAGCCAACGCCGGGGGTCCTACAATGAGCAGTTCTTC.

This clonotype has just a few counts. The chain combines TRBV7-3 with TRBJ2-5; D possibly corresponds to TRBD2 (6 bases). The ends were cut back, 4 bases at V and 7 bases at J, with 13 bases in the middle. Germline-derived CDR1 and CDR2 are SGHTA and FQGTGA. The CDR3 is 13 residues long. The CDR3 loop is CASSSGTPWTQYF. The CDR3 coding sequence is TGTGCCAGCAGCTCCGGGACTCCCTGGACCCAGTACTTC. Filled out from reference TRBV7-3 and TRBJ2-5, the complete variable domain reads GAGVSQTPSNKVTEKGKYVELRCDPISGHTALYWYRQSLGQGPEFLIYFQGTGAADDSGLPNDRFFAVRPEGSVSTLKIQRTERGDSAVYLCASSSGTPWTQYFGPGTRLLVL.

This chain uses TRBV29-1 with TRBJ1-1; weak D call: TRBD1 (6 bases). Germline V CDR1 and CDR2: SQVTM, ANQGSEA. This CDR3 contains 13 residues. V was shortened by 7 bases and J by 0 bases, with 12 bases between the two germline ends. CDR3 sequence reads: CSAGGDMNTEAFF. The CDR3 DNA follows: TGCAGCGCCGGAGGGGACATGAACACTGAAGCTTTCTTT.

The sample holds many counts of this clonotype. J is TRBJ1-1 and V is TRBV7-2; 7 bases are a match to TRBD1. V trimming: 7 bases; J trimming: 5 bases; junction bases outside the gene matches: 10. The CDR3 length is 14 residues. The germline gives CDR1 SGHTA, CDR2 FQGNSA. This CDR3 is CASTRSLQGTEAFF. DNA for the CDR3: TGTGCCAGCACCCGGAGCCTACAGGGGACTGAAGCTTTCTTT.

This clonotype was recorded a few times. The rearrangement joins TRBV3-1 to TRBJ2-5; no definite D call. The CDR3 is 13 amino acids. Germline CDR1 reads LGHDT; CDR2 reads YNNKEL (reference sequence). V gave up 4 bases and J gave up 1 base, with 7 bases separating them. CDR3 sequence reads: CASSPIVQETQYF. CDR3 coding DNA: TGTGCCAGCAGCCCCATAGTCCAAGAGACCCAGTACTTC.